This TCR beta chain stems from a study of blood T cell repertoires in COVID-19. As for the study in general: COVID-19 samples collected from the United States, Italy and Spain covered acute and convalescent phases. The cDNA or gDNA used as material had been derived from T cells, B-cell-depleted T cells, or PBMCs.

Adults between about 18 and 89 years of age took part from 24 US areas. Participants had their cohort set by participant-reported clinical history. The V gene's germline CDR1 is LNHDA and CDR2 SQIVND (reference sequence). V was pared by 6 bases and J by 4 bases, with 13 bases between. This CDR3 is 14 amino acids long. Sequencing was performed with immunoSEQ multiplex PCR; in TCRdb, only in-frame clones are kept and a portion is missing. This table holds 110,000 to 150,000 clones, approximately 80% found once. The sequenced material came from PBMCs or T cells enriched from blood (not recorded which). The V gene is TRBV19, the J gene TRBJ2-1; no firm D call. This TCR derives from a middle-aged woman who had recovered from COVID-19. DNA of the CDR3: TGTGCCAGTAGCGAAGTTAGCCCATACAATGAGCAGTTCTTC. Protein sequence: CASSEVSPYNEQFF.